A single sample is the source of the 5 T cell receptor beta chains below, sequenced in a study of beta chain features in type 1 diabetes. TCRB transcripts that were expressed got sequenced, as all of the isolated RNA had been reverse transcribed. Only in-frame clones appear in the TCRdb table, and some are missing; sequencing was by immunoSEQ multiplex PCR. The table records roughly 500,000 clones, more than 9.5% of them present only once. The source material was naive CD4+ T cells from blood. The source of these receptors is a woman between 18 and 30 years old in good health.

This sequence joins TRBV7-2 and TRBJ2-2; 8 positions match TRBD1. The germline gives CDR1 SGHTA, CDR2 FQGNSA. The CDR3 has 15 residues. The V and J ends lost 7 bases and 6 bases, in that order; junction bases with no gene match: 10. The CDR3, as DNA: TGTGCCAGCAACCCCTTGGGACAGGAGGCCGGGGAGCTGTTTTTT. This sequence encodes CASNPLGQEAGELFF. Filled out from reference TRBV7-2 and TRBJ2-2, the complete variable domain reads GAGVSQSPSNKVTEKGKDVELRCDPISGHTALYWYRQSLGQGLEFLIYFQGNSAPDKSGLPSDRFSAERTGGSVSTLTIQRTQQEDSAVYLCASNPLGQEAGELFFGEGSRLTVL.

There are a few counts of this clone. This chain joins TRBV27 and TRBJ2-1; 7 bases agree with TRBD2. Per the germline V gene, CDR1 is MNHEY and CDR2 is SMNVEV (reference sequence). This CDR3 spans 16 amino acids. J gave up 4 bases and V 6 bases, and 12 bases lay outside the gene matches. The CDR3 sequence is CASRRALSGDYNEQFF. The CDR3 nucleotides are TGTGCCAGCAGAAGGGCCCTCAGCGGGGATTACAATGAGCAGTTCTTC.

The rearrangement joins TRBV15 to TRBJ2-3; no clear D. Germline lookup yields CDR1 LNHNV and CDR2 YYDKDF (reference sequence). The CDR3 length is 13 residues. Deletions cut 0 bases from V and 5 bases from J, with 6 bases between. In nucleotides, the CDR3 is TGTGCCACCAGCAGAGATCGTGGAGATACGCAGTATTTT. Encoded protein: CATSRDRGDTQYF.

This clone was seen a few times. The chain carries TRBV15 and TRBJ2-1; 9 positions agree with TRBD1. With 1 base clipped from V and 6 bases from J, the junction kept 7 bases outside the gene matches. This CDR3 is built from 16 residues. Germline V lookup: CDR1 LNHNV, CDR2 YYDKDF (reference sequence). The CDR3 bases are TGTGCCACCAGCAGAGTGAGCTGGACAGGGGTCAATGAGCAGTTCTTC. Amino acid sequence: CATSRVSWTGVNEQFF.

This clone was observed a handful of times. This chain uses TRBV30 with TRBJ2-3, with D perhaps matching TRBD2 (6 bases). V was cut by 0 bases and J by 3 bases, with 13 bases left in between. The CDR3 extends over 15 amino acids. Germline lookup yields CDR1 GTSNPN and CDR2 SVGIG (reference sequence). The DNA of the CDR3 is TGTGCCTGGAGTGTGGAGGGCCTAGGTACAGATACGCAGTATTTT. As protein: CAWSVEGLGTDTQYF.